A selection of T cell receptor beta chains follows, all from one sample in a study of identical twins. Each CDR3 protein is one row after TCRdb ran MiXCR on the 5' RACE reads. The sample shows fewer than 900,000 distinct CDR3 sequences, around 20% of them seen only once. The same data also went into a second study, on T cells expressing NK-cell markers.

Sequencing used PBMCs. The origin of the receptors is a woman between 18 and 29 years old in good health. Both conserved end residues are part of each CDR3. The order of the fields is V gene, clone size, D gene, J gene, CDR3 protein, CDR3 DNA. The D gene is left open where the match is weak. Clone size is given for some rows only: seen once, a few or many times, or a class if the clone is expanded.

>TRBV12-3/TRBV12-4|NA|TRBD1|TRBJ1-5
CASRAGQGGFNQPQHF
TGTGCCAGCCGGGCGGGACAGGGGGGTTTCAATCAGCCCCAGCATTTT
>TRBV6-2/TRBV6-3|few|NA|TRBJ2-7
CASNRAGSYEQYF
TGTGCCAGCAATCGGGCGGGGTCCTACGAGCAGTACTTC
>TRBV10-1|NA|TRBD2|TRBJ2-1
CASSESGRSYNEQFF
TGCGCCAGCAGTGAGAGCGGGAGGTCCTACAATGAGCAGTTCTTC
>TRBV6-5|few|NA|TRBJ2-4
CASSLNQTHEYF
TGTGCCAGCAGCTTGAATCAAACCCATGAGTACTTC
>TRBV27|few|TRBD1|TRBJ2-2
CASRTGINTGELFF
TGTGCCAGCAGGACAGGGATTAACACCGGGGAGCTGTTTTTT
>TRBV4-3|few|NA|TRBJ2-7
CASSPKRAPGSSYEQYF
TGCGCCAGCAGCCCAAAACGGGCCCCCGGGAGCTCCTACGAGCAGTACTTC
>TRBV12-3/TRBV12-4|NA|NA|TRBJ2-4
CASSLLGRGKNIQYF
TGTGCCAGCAGTCTGCTGGGCCGCGGCAAAAACATTCAGTACTTC
>TRBV7-9|NA|NA|TRBJ1-1
CASSFSHTEAFF
TGTGCCAGCAGCTTTTCCCACACTGAAGCTTTCTTT
>TRBV24-1|NA|TRBD2|TRBJ2-5
CATSDSGRASETQYF
TGTGCCACCAGTGATTCCGGGAGGGCCTCAGAGACCCAGTACTTC
>TRBV9|few|NA|TRBJ2-7
CASSLRPGHQYEQYF
TGTGCCAGCAGCCTTCGTCCGGGACACCAATACGAGCAGTACTTC
>TRBV6-1|few|TRBD1|TRBJ2-3
CASRGQGVLLSTDTQYF
TGTGCCAGCAGGGGCCAGGGGGTTCTTTTGAGCACAGATACGCAGTATTTT
>TRBV5-1|many|NA|TRBJ2-5
CASSLDTQETQYF
TGTGCCAGCAGCCTAGACACACAAGAGACCCAGTACTTC
>TRBV3-1|NA|NA|TRBJ1-1
CASRRGGVNTEAFF
TGTGCCAGCAGACGAGGGGGAGTGAACACTGAAGCTTTCTTT
>TRBV5-5|few|NA|TRBJ2-3
CASSFGGTGSTDTQYF
TGTGCCAGCAGCTTTGGGGGGACTGGCAGCACAGATACGCAGTATTTT
>TRBV5-1|few|NA|TRBJ1-1
CASTSTRNTEAFF
TGCGCCAGCACCAGCACGAGGAACACTGAAGCTTTCTTT
>TRBV20-1|few|NA|TRBJ2-2
CSARDAGRIGELFF
TGCAGTGCTAGAGATGCGGGCCGGATCGGGGAGCTGTTTTTT
>TRBV20-1|NA|TRBD2|TRBJ2-3
CSFSGRTDTQYF
TGCAGTTTTAGCGGGCGAACAGATACGCAGTATTTT
>TRBV5-1|few|NA|TRBJ2-3
CASSSTRLTDTQYF
TGCGCCAGCAGCTCGACTAGACTCACAGATACGCAGTATTTT
>TRBV5-6|NA|TRBD2|TRBJ2-7
CAMSSGTSVLEQYF
TGTGCCATGAGCTCCGGGACTAGCGTGCTCGAGCAGTACTTC
>TRBV14|NA|NA|TRBJ2-7
CASSQARSSASYEQYF
TGTGCCAGCAGCCAAGCGCGGTCTAGCGCATCCTACGAGCAGTACTTC
>TRBV7-2|NA|TRBD2|TRBJ2-3
CASSRGGGNTDTQYF
TGTGCCAGCAGCCGGGGGGGAGGGAACACAGATACGCAGTATTTT
>TRBV15|once|NA|TRBJ2-7
CATSRDGEYEQYF
TGTGCCACCAGCAGAGATGGCGAGTACGAGCAGTACTTC
>TRBV18|NA|TRBD1|TRBJ2-5
CASSPKTGTRETQYF
TGTGCCAGCTCCCCCAAGACAGGGACGAGAGAGACCCAGTACTTC
>TRBV20-1|NA|NA|TRBJ2-7
CSARASVSYEQYF
TGCAGTGCTAGAGCTTCGGTCTCCTACGAGCAGTACTTC
>TRBV7-9|few|NA|TRBJ2-5
CASTDREVTQYF
TGTGCCAGCACCGACAGGGAGGTCACCCAGTACTTC
>TRBV6-2/TRBV6-3|NA|NA|TRBJ2-3
CASSGPRSSTDTQYF
TGTGCCAGCAGTGGCCCCCGGAGTTCGACAGATACGCAGTATTTT
>TRBV4-2|few|TRBD1|TRBJ1-1
CASSQDRGQGAGTEAFF
TGTGCCAGCAGCCAAGATCGAGGACAGGGGGCGGGCACTGAAGCTTTCTTT
>TRBV18|NA|NA|TRBJ2-2
CASSPSRETGELFF
TGTGCCAGCTCACCATCAAGAGAGACCGGGGAGCTGTTTTTT
>TRBV20-1|few|TRBD1|TRBJ1-1
CSARDPPTGANTEAFF
TGCAGTGCTAGAGACCCCCCTACAGGGGCGAACACTGAAGCTTTCTTT
>TRBV7-9|few|TRBD1|TRBJ2-1
CASTPLWTGDYNEQFF
TGTGCCAGCACCCCTCTATGGACAGGAGACTACAATGAGCAGTTCTTC
>TRBV7-3|NA|NA|TRBJ1-6
CASSLTRDGNSPLHF
TGTGCCAGCAGCTTAACGAGGGACGGAAATTCACCCCTCCACTTT
>TRBV9|few|NA|TRBJ2-7
CASSPRFDEQYF
TGTGCCAGCAGCCCCCGTTTCGATGAGCAGTACTTC
>TRBV10-3|NA|NA|TRBJ1-1
CAISDRGNTEAFF
TGTGCCATCAGTGATCGGGGAAACACTGAAGCTTTCTTT
>TRBV4-1|many|NA|TRBJ1-1
CASSQDSASHQTGAFF
TGCGCCAGCAGCCAAGACTCAGCCTCCCACCAAACGGGAGCTTTCTTT
>TRBV25-1|NA|TRBD2|TRBJ2-2
CASSEPGRRGGRTGELFF
TGTGCCAGCAGTGAACCAGGACGGCGGGGGGGCAGGACCGGGGAGCTGTTTTTT
>TRBV7-2|once|NA|TRBJ1-2
CASSSSGYILGYTF
TGTGCCAGCAGCTCTTCAGGCTACATTCTAGGCTACACCTTC
>TRBV24-1|few|TRBD1|TRBJ2-3
CATSDRTGGNTQYF
TGTGCCACCAGTGACCGGACAGGGGGTAATACGCAGTATTTT
>TRBV29-1|NA|NA|TRBJ2-1
CSVEIRDIGNNEQFF
TGCAGCGTTGAAATCCGGGACATAGGGAACAATGAGCAGTTCTTC
>TRBV15|many|NA|TRBJ1-5
CATSRSGVGNQPQHF
TGTGCCACCAGCAGGTCAGGAGTCGGCAATCAGCCCCAGCATTTT
>TRBV4-2|once|NA|TRBJ2-7
CACSQVQGGEQYF
TGTGCCTGCAGCCAAGTGCAGGGAGGCGAGCAGTACTTC
>TRBV6-5|NA|NA|TRBJ2-2
CASWGSGELFF
TGTGCCAGCTGGGGGTCCGGGGAGCTGTTTTTT
>TRBV27|NA|TRBD1|TRBJ2-2
CASRAGTGGSGELFF
TGTGCCAGCAGGGCCGGGACAGGGGGCTCCGGGGAGCTGTTTTTT
>TRBV10-3|many|TRBD1|TRBJ1-1
CAINPGQGANTEAFF
TGTGCCATCAATCCGGGACAGGGGGCGAACACTGAAGCTTTCTTT
>TRBV9|NA|NA|TRBJ1-3
CASSVGLSGNTIYF
TGTGCCAGCAGCGTGGGACTATCTGGAAACACCATATATTTT
>TRBV20-1|many|NA|TRBJ2-5
CSAPDGNQETQYF
TGCAGTGCTCCCGACGGTAACCAAGAGACCCAGTACTTC
>TRBV7-6|few|TRBD2|TRBJ2-1
CASSFGTSNSHGTNEQFF
TGTGCCAGCAGCTTCGGGACTAGCAACTCTCATGGAACGAATGAGCAGTTCTTC
>TRBV30|NA|NA|TRBJ1-3
CAWGRDPSGNTIYF
TGTGCCTGGGGGCGGGACCCCTCTGGAAACACCATATATTTT
>TRBV20-1|NA|NA|TRBJ2-1
CSAPLGGTLGYNEQFF
TGCAGTGCTCCCCTGGGCGGGACTTTGGGCTACAATGAGCAGTTCTTC
>TRBV27|many|NA|TRBJ2-7
CASSLRDTYEQYF
TGTGCCAGCAGTCTCAGGGATACCTACGAGCAGTACTTC
>TRBV5-1|NA|TRBD1|TRBJ2-7
CASSFPGTGTYEQYF
TGCGCCAGCAGCTTCCCTGGGACAGGCACCTACGAGCAGTACTTC
>TRBV18|few|NA|TRBJ2-5
CASSPVGSETQYF
TGTGCCAGCTCGCCTGTGGGGTCCGAGACCCAGTACTTC